This section outlines one TCR beta chain sequence together with its context. The sample belongs to a study of T cells after somatic rescue of genetic block. The germline V gene has CDR1 ENHRY and CDR2 SYGVKD. The CDR3 is 15 residues long. V was pared by 3 bases and J by 0 bases, with 6 bases between. Measured with immunoSEQ multiplex PCR; TCRdb has only the in-frame clones, and not every one. The data show some 90,000 clones, approximately 90% seen once. The sequencing input was peripheral blood mononuclear cells (PBMCs). The chain links TRBV10-3 to TRBJ2-6; D call uncertain. This TCR came from a woman younger than 35. CDR3 sequence (DNA): TGTGCCATCAGTGAAACGGGCTCTGGGGCCAACGTCCTGACTTTC. Its translation is CAISETGSGANVLTF.